Listed below are T cell receptor beta chains from one sample, sequenced in a study of cytomegalovirus exposure and HLA in healthy donors. Using immunoSEQ multiplex PCR, the repertoire was profiled, and TCRdb retains in-frame clones only, with some absent. The sample lists roughly 130,000 clones, about 82% occurring once. The specimen sequenced was PBMCs. Receptor source: a boy younger than 18 in good health and CMV-seronegative. CDR3s include the opening cysteine and the closing phenylalanine or tryptophan. A D gene is named only where the DNA matches it firmly. Rows may omit the clone size; those that give it use once, few, many or a size class.

TRBD2,TRBV5-4,once,TRBJ2-5,CASKRTSGLQETQYF,TGTGCCAGCAAGAGGACTAGCGGACTGCAAGAGACCCAGTACTTC
TRBD1,TRBV27,NA,TRBJ1-1,CASRDSFSNTEAFF,TGTGCCAGCCGGGACAGCTTTTCCAACACTGAAGCTTTCTTT
TRBD2,TRBV7-2,NA,TRBJ2-7,CASSPGTSYEQYF,TGTGCCAGCAGCCCCGGGACTAGCTACGAGCAGTACTTC
NA,TRBV15,NA,TRBJ1-3,CATSRILSGNTIYF,TGTGCCACCAGCAGAATTCTTAGTGGAAACACCATATATTTT
TRBD2,TRBV5-1,NA,TRBJ2-1,CASRQVGGSNRNEQFF,TGCGCCAGCAGACAGGTGGGGGGGAGTAACAGAAATGAGCAGTTCTTC
NA,TRBV10-3,NA,TRBJ2-7,CAISESGYEQYF,TGTGCCATCAGTGAGTCCGGCTACGAGCAGTACTTC
TRBD1,TRBV7-9,once,TRBJ1-1,CASSLPAKGRGGPTEAFF,TGTGCCAGCAGCTTACCAGCGAAGGGGAGAGGGGGCCCCACTGAAGCTTTCTTT
NA,TRBV11-2,NA,TRBJ2-7,CASTPRGAYPPYEQYF,TGTGCCAGCACACCTAGGGGCGCCTACCCACCCTACGAGCAGTACTTC
NA,TRBV12-5,NA,TRBJ2-5,CASGSLPIETQYF,TGTGCTAGTGGTTCCCTCCCTATAGAGACCCAGTACTTC
NA,TRBV5-1,NA,TRBJ2-1,CASSLKSVGGEKVNEQFF,TGCGCCAGCAGCTTGAAGTCGGTTGGAGGGGAGAAGGTCAATGAGCAGTTCTTC
TRBD2,TRBV4-1,NA,TRBJ2-7,CASSRTSGRPNEQYF,TGCGCCAGCAGCCGAACTAGCGGGAGGCCCAACGAGCAGTACTTC
NA,TRBV6-6,NA,TRBJ1-1,CASSLNRDFDTEAFF,TGTGCCAGCAGCTTAAACCGGGACTTCGACACTGAAGCTTTCTTT
TRBD1,TRBV29-1,NA,TRBJ1-1,CSVEDVGQTMNTEAFF,TGCAGCGTTGAAGATGTGGGACAGACTATGAACACTGAAGCTTTCTTT
TRBD2,TRBV29-1,NA,TRBJ2-3,CSVDQSGETQYF,TGCAGCGTTGACCAGAGCGGGGAGACGCAGTATTTT
NA,TRBV5-1,NA,TRBJ1-1,CASSLFTLNTEAFF,TGCGCCAGCAGCCTATTTACGTTGAACACTGAAGCTTTCTTT
TRBD1,TRBV9,few,TRBJ1-2,CASSEGIGQGANYGYTF,TGTGCCAGCAGCGAGGGGATCGGACAGGGAGCTAACTATGGCTACACCTTC
NA,TRBV7-2,NA,TRBJ2-4,CASSTRTAQKNIQYF,TGTGCCAGCAGCACCCGGACAGCTCAAAAAAACATTCAGTACTTC
TRBD2,TRBV5-1,few,TRBJ2-7,CASSQGLAGSRSDEQYF,TGCGCCAGCAGCCAAGGACTAGCGGGGTCCCGATCGGACGAGCAGTACTTC
NA,TRBV25-1,few,TRBJ2-7,CASPRGIVYEQYF,TGTGCCAGTCCTAGGGGGATAGTTTACGAGCAGTACTTC
TRBD2,TRBV7-2,NA,TRBJ2-1,CASSGTSGYNEQFF,TGTGCCAGCAGCGGGACTAGCGGTTACAATGAGCAGTTCTTC
TRBD2,TRBV11-2,NA,TRBJ2-1,CASSLEGPGGADYNEQFF,TGTGCCAGCAGCTTAGAGGGGCCGGGGGGGGCCGACTACAATGAGCAGTTCTTC
NA,TRBV10-3,NA,TRBJ2-7,CAISALPRGRYPYEQYF,TGTGCCATCAGTGCCCTGCCCCGGGGGAGGTACCCCTACGAGCAGTACTTC
TRBD2,TRBV5-5,NA,TRBJ2-7,CASSLSRTSGSYEQYF,TGTGCCAGCAGTTTATCGAGAACTAGCGGTTCCTACGAGCAGTACTTC
NA,TRBV9,NA,TRBJ2-7,CASSVVPGEAYEQYF,TGTGCCAGCAGCGTAGTCCCGGGAGAAGCGTACGAGCAGTACTTC
NA,TRBV6-1,NA,TRBJ2-7,CASSVLEAPTFNYEQYF,TGTGCCAGCAGTGTACTCGAGGCCCCAACCTTCAACTACGAGCAGTACTTC
NA,TRBV27,NA,TRBJ2-1,CASSLRGSYNEQFF,TGTGCCAGCAGTTTACGGGGTAGCTACAATGAGCAGTTCTTC
NA,TRBV6-5,once,TRBJ1-2,CASSQVRREGYTF,TGTGCCAGCAGTCAAGTTCGACGGGAAGGCTACACCTTC
NA,TRBV6-5,NA,TRBJ2-3,CASSPYSTDTQYF,TGTGCCAGCAGTCCCTATAGCACAGATACGCAGTATTTT
TRBD2,TRBV5-4,NA,TRBJ2-3,CASSFREGLTDTQYF,TGTGCCAGCAGCTTCAGGGAGGGGCTCACAGATACGCAGTATTTT
NA,TRBV7-6,once,TRBJ2-7,CASSLYSAEQYF,TGTGCCAGCAGCTTGTACTCCGCCGAGCAGTACTTC
NA,TRBV5-1,NA,TRBJ2-7,CASSLFQSGDSYEQYF,TGCGCCAGCAGCTTGTTTCAGTCGGGGGATTCCTACGAGCAGTACTTC
TRBD1,TRBV5-4,NA,TRBJ1-2,CASSLSARTGASAGYTF,TGTGCCAGCAGCTTGTCCGCAAGGACAGGGGCTTCAGCTGGCTACACCTTC
NA,TRBV6-6,once,TRBJ2-7,CASSLGPGGYEQYF,TGTGCCAGCAGTTTGGGCCCCGGAGGCTACGAGCAGTACTTC
TRBD2,TRBV11-2,NA,TRBJ2-1,CASSTISGRNKQFF,TGTGCCAGCAGCACCATTAGCGGGAGAAACAAGCAGTTCTTC
TRBD1,TRBV5-1,NA,TRBJ2-7,CASSLGTGAAEQYF,TGCGCCAGCAGCTTGGGGACAGGGGCCGCCGAGCAGTACTTC
TRBD2,TRBV30,NA,TRBJ2-7,CAWSAPNREAGDPYEQYF,TGTGCCTGGAGTGCCCCCAATAGGGAGGCGGGAGATCCCTACGAGCAGTACTTC
NA,TRBV4-2,NA,TRBJ2-2,CASSQPRLNGELFF,TGTGCCAGCAGCCAGCCCAGACTTAACGGGGAGCTGTTTTTT
NA,TRBV15,once,TRBJ2-2,CATSRAERDTGELFF,TGTGCCACCAGCAGAGCAGAGAGGGACACCGGGGAGCTGTTTTTT
NA,TRBV6-4,NA,TRBJ2-1,CASSATQGADEQFF,TGTGCCAGCAGTGCCACACAGGGCGCCGATGAGCAGTTCTTC
TRBD2,TRBV5-4,NA,TRBJ2-7,CASSGVRGGGGPGKFDEQYF,TGTGCCAGCAGCGGGGTTCGTGGGGGGGGAGGGCCCGGAAAATTTGATGAGCAGTACTTC
NA,TRBV5-6,NA,TRBJ1-1,CASSLVRGNTEAFF,TGTGCCAGCAGCTTGGTTCGCGGGAACACTGAAGCTTTCTTT